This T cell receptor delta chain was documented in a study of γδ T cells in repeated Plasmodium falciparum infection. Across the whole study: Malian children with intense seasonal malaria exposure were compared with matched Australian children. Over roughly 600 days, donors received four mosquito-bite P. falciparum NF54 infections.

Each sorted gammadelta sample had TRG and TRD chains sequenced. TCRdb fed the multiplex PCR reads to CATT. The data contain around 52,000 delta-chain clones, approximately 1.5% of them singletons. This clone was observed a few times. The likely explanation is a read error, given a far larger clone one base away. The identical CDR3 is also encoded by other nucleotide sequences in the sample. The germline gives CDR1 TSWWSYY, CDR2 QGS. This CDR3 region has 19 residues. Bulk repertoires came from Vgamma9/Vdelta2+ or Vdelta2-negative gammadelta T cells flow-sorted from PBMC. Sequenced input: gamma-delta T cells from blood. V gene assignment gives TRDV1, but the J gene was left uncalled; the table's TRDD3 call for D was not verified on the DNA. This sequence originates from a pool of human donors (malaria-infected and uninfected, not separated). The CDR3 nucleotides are TGTGCTCTTGGGGAACTTGGGGAGTACTGGGGGATACGGACCGATAAACTCATTTTT. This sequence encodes CALGELGEYWGIRTDKLIF.